This is a list of T cell receptor beta chains from one sample in a study of T cells in Graves' hyperthyroidism and ophthalmopathy. TCRdb reprocessed the multiplex PCR reads with MiXCR, giving one entry per CDR3 protein. The profile shows 660,000 or so distinct CDR3 sequences, about 45% of them singletons. Specimen: peripheral blood or thyroid tissue (not recorded which). These receptors originate from an adult man with Graves' disease, either hyperthyroidism or ophthalmopathy (not recorded which). The CDR3 runs from the conserved cysteine through the conserved F or W. Each record gives: V gene, clone size, J gene, D gene, CDR3 protein, CDR3 DNA. D genes are given only for firm matches. Clone size is not always given. Where it is, it says once, few, many or a class for expanded clones.

>TRBV24-1|many|TRBJ1-2|-
CATSDEAGGTYGYTF
TGTGCCACCAGTGATGAGGCTGGGGGTACGTATGGCTACACCTTC
>TRBV2|-|TRBJ2-5|TRBD1
CASSLFGRGYQETQYF
TGTGCCAGCAGTTTATTTGGCAGGGGGTACCAAGAGACCCAGTACTTC
>TRBV19|few|TRBJ2-7|-
CASSFQVLEQYF
TGTGCCAGTAGTTTCCAGGTCTTGGAGCAGTACTTC
>TRBV19|-|TRBJ2-7|-
CACSMGRARSTYEQYF
TGTGCCTGTAGTATGGGGCGGGCACGGTCAACCTACGAGCAGTACTTC
>TRBV5-1|few|TRBJ1-4|TRBD1
CASSASGTGGIATNEKLFF
TGCGCCAGCAGCGCATCCGGGACAGGGGGAATTGCAACTAATGAAAAACTGTTTTTT
>TRBV7-4|-|TRBJ2-5|-
CASSLEPGVPQETQYF
TGTGCCAGCAGCTTAGAACCGGGGGTCCCACAAGAGACCCAGTACTTC
>TRBV6-5|-|TRBJ2-5|TRBD2
CASSPQGLAYQETQYF
TGTGCCAGCAGTCCCCAGGGACTAGCGTATCAAGAGACCCAGTACTTC
>TRBV19|-|TRBJ1-1|-
CASSITHRSGNTEAFF
TGTGCCAGTAGTATAACCCACAGATCCGGGAACACTGAAGCTTTCTTT
>TRBV6-1|-|TRBJ2-7|TRBD2
CASSEALAGYYEQYF
TGTGCCAGCAGTGAAGCGCTAGCGGGGTACTACGAGCAGTACTTC
>TRBV5-4|-|TRBJ1-4|TRBD1
CASSAGRDRHNEKLFF
TGTGCCAGCAGCGCGGGGCGGGACAGGCATAATGAAAAACTGTTTTTT
>TRBV2|-|TRBJ1-4|-
CASSEAGGRKLFF
TGTGCCAGCAGTGAAGCGGGCGGAAGGAAACTGTTTTTT
>TRBV7-9|-|TRBJ2-7|TRBD1
CASSVPTGGYEQYF
TGTGCCAGCAGTGTCCCGACAGGGGGCTACGAGCAGTACTTC
>TRBV2|many|TRBJ1-1|-
CASSVREKTEAFF
TGTGCCAGCAGTGTGCGAGAGAAAACTGAAGCTTTCTTT
>TRBV6-5|-|TRBJ2-7|TRBD2
CASSRAGGPNEQYF
TGTGCCAGCAGTAGAGCGGGAGGGCCGAACGAGCAGTACTTC
>TRBV2|few|TRBJ1-5|-
CASSSGGYNQPQHF
TGTGCCAGCAGTTCTGGGGGCTACAATCAGCCCCAGCATTTT
>TRBV2|many|TRBJ1-4|TRBD1
CASSLAIGQGSPF
TGTGCCAGCAGTCTAGCTATTGGACAGGGGTCACCTTTT
>TRBV5-1|many|TRBJ2-7|TRBD1
CASSLAGTGDYEQYF
TGTGCCAGCAGCTTAGCCGGGACAGGGGATTACGAGCAGTACTTC
>TRBV2|-|TRBJ1-4|-
CASSERRGEKLFF
TGTGCCAGCAGTGAGAGAAGAGGGGAAAAACTGTTTTTT
>TRBV7-8|-|TRBJ1-6|-
CASTIGTGTQNSPLHF
TGTGCCAGCACCATCGGGACCGGGACACAGAATTCACCCCTCCACTTT
>TRBV12-3/TRBV12-4|few|TRBJ1-4|-
CASSFRRSNEKLFF
TGTGCCAGCAGTTTCCGCAGATCTAATGAAAAACTGTTTTTT
>TRBV7-9|-|TRBJ2-2|TRBD2
CASSLPEGEREFTGELFF
TGTGCCAGCAGCCTGCCGGAGGGGGAGCGGGAGTTCACCGGGGAGCTGTTTTTT
>TRBV7-6|-|TRBJ1-1|TRBD1
CASSLKTGPNTEAFF
TGTGCCAGCAGCCTCAAGACAGGGCCGAACACTGAAGCTTTCTTT
>TRBV2|-|TRBJ1-1|TRBD1
CASSQATGGATEAFF
TGTGCCAGCAGTCAAGCCACAGGGGGGGCGACTGAAGCTTTCTTT
>TRBV20-1|-|TRBJ2-1|-
CSANLGSSYNEQFF
TGCAGTGCTAATTTAGGAAGCTCCTACAATGAGCAGTTCTTC
>TRBV6-6|-|TRBJ1-6|-
CASSYSAGDIYNSPLHF
TGTGCCAGCAGTTACTCGGCAGGGGACATTTATAATTCACCCCTCCACTTT
>TRBV11-2|few|TRBJ1-6|-
CASSHTPLLQGPPLHF
TGTGCCAGCAGCCATACCCCTCTCCTCCAGGGACCACCCCTCCACTTT
>TRBV7-2|many|TRBJ1-3|-
CASSLSFNTIYF
TGTGCCAGCAGCTTATCATTTAACACCATATATTTT
>TRBV10-3|many|TRBJ1-1|TRBD1
CAIRGQTNTEAFF
TGTGCCATCAGGGGACAGACGAACACTGAAGCTTTCTTT
>TRBV19|-|TRBJ2-5|-
CANSTAGQETQYF
TGTGCCAATAGTACGGCGGGTCAAGAGACCCAGTACTTC
>TRBV7-9|few|TRBJ1-1|-
CASSPYLAFF
TGTGCCAGCAGCCCCTATTTAGCTTTCTTT
>TRBV7-9|-|TRBJ2-7|TRBD2
CASSFKQIGGASLYEQYF
TGTGCCAGCAGCTTTAAGCAGATCGGGGGGGCAAGCCTCTACGAGCAGTACTTC
>TRBV13|few|TRBJ1-6|-
CASSFGRTYNSPLHF
TGTGCCAGCAGCTTTGGCAGGACTTATAATTCACCCCTCCACTTT
>TRBV2|-|TRBJ1-2|-
CASGGTSGGYTF
TGTGCCAGCGGTGGGACCTCGGGGGGCTACACCTTC
>TRBV12-3/TRBV12-4|few|TRBJ1-1|TRBD1
CATGIQGADTEAFF
TGTGCCACAGGGATACAGGGGGCGGACACTGAAGCTTTCTTT
>TRBV20-1|few|TRBJ2-5|-
CSARDPVGPRETQYF
TGCAGTGCTAGAGATCCGGTGGGGCCTCGGGAGACCCAGTACTTC
>TRBV19|-|TRBJ1-1|TRBD1
CASSTLQGGNTEAFF
TGTGCCAGTAGTACTCTACAGGGGGGAAACACTGAAGCTTTCTTT
>TRBV6-5|-|TRBJ1-4|TRBD1
CASSSGTGANEKLFF
TGTGCCAGCAGTTCCGGGACAGGGGCGAATGAAAAACTGTTTTTT
>TRBV5-6|few|TRBJ1-5|-
CASSLWRDHSNQPQHF
TGTGCCAGCAGCTTGTGGAGGGACCATAGCAATCAGCCCCAGCATTTT
>TRBV10-3|-|TRBJ2-7|-
CAISESTSGIREYF
TGTGCCATCAGTGAGTCGACTTCAGGGATCAGGGAGTACTTC
>TRBV7-9|-|TRBJ2-2|-
CASSSLNTGELFF
TGTGCCAGCAGCTCGCTGAACACCGGGGAGCTGTTTTTT
>TRBV13|many|TRBJ1-3|-
CASSTRNRNTIYF
TGTGCCAGCAGCACACGCAACCGAAACACCATATATTTT
>TRBV10-3|-|TRBJ2-2|-
CASRRRTNTGELFF
TGTGCCAGCAGGAGACGGACGAACACCGGGGAGCTGTTTTTT
>TRBV29-1|many|TRBJ1-4|-
CSVRGTVNEKLFF
TGCAGCGTGAGGGGCACAGTGAATGAAAAACTGTTTTTT
>TRBV7-9|many|TRBJ1-2|-
CASSLVGESGYGYTF
TGTGCCAGCAGCTTAGTCGGGGAGAGTGGCTATGGCTACACCTTC
>TRBV5-1|few|TRBJ1-4|TRBD1
CASSPGQDTTNEKLFF
TGCGCCAGCAGCCCTGGACAGGACACAACTAATGAAAAACTGTTTTTT
>TRBV9|few|TRBJ1-1|TRBD1
CASSRRDSNTEAFF
TGTGCCAGCAGCAGGAGGGACAGTAACACTGAAGCTTTCTTT